These T cell receptor beta chains were read from a single sample in a study of T cell responses to AZD1222 COVID-19 vaccine. The table came from immunoSEQ multiplex PCR; TCRdb's copy has only in-frame clones and leaves some out. This repertoire shows approximately 60,000 clones, approximately 85% found once; its top ten account for approximately 20%. The sequencing used peripheral blood, collected on day 0 of MenACWY control vaccination. The receptors were sampled from an adult in good health. CDR3s include the opening cysteine and the closing phenylalanine or tryptophan. The D gene is left open where the match is weak. The size entry is marked missing in some rows and otherwise reads once, few, many or a size class.

clone_size: -
j_call: TRBJ1-5
d_call: -
v_call: TRBV2
cdr3_aa: CASSAQGSNQPQHF
cdr3_nt: TGTGCCAGCAGTGCTCAGGGTAGCAATCAGCCCCAGCATTTT

clone_size: -
j_call: TRBJ1-1
d_call: -
v_call: TRBV4-2
cdr3_aa: CASSQSPGYTEAFF
cdr3_nt: TGTGCCAGCAGCCAAAGCCCTGGATACACTGAAGCTTTCTTT

clone_size: -
j_call: TRBJ2-7
d_call: TRBD1
v_call: TRBV2
cdr3_aa: CASSVQGGDYEQYF
cdr3_nt: TGTGCCAGCAGCGTACAGGGGGGCGACTACGAGCAGTACTTC

clone_size: -
j_call: TRBJ1-4
d_call: TRBD1
v_call: TRBV6-5
cdr3_aa: CASSYPGQDNEKLFF
cdr3_nt: TGTGCCAGCAGTTACCCCGGACAGGATAATGAAAAACTGTTTTTT

clone_size: -
j_call: TRBJ2-3
d_call: TRBD2
v_call: TRBV15
cdr3_aa: CATSRLLAGADTQYF
cdr3_nt: TGTGCCACCAGCAGACTACTAGCGGGAGCAGATACGCAGTATTTT

clone_size: -
j_call: TRBJ1-3
d_call: -
v_call: TRBV9
cdr3_aa: CASSVGVRQGGNTIYF
cdr3_nt: TGTGCCAGCAGCGTAGGGGTCCGGCAGGGTGGAAACACCATATATTTT

clone_size: -
j_call: TRBJ2-7
d_call: -
v_call: TRBV4-1
cdr3_aa: CASTPGHQAIYEQYF
cdr3_nt: TGCGCCAGCACCCCAGGGCACCAGGCCATATACGAGCAGTACTTC

clone_size: -
j_call: TRBJ2-7
d_call: -
v_call: TRBV7-2
cdr3_aa: CASSPTGFEQYF
cdr3_nt: TGTGCCAGCAGCCCCACAGGGTTCGAGCAGTACTTC

clone_size: -
j_call: TRBJ1-4
d_call: -
v_call: TRBV7-2
cdr3_aa: CASSLVGSNSGGRGEKLFF
cdr3_nt: TGTGCCAGCAGCTTGGTAGGGTCTAATAGTGGGGGGCGCGGTGAAAAACTGTTTTTT

clone_size: -
j_call: TRBJ2-5
d_call: TRBD2
v_call: TRBV25-1
cdr3_aa: CASSPTSGQETQYF
cdr3_nt: TGTGCCAGCAGCCCGACTAGCGGCCAAGAGACCCAGTACTTC

clone_size: -
j_call: TRBJ1-4
d_call: -
v_call: TRBV4-1
cdr3_aa: CASSQEASGVSEKLFF
cdr3_nt: TGCGCCAGCAGCCAAGAGGCTTCGGGTGTAAGTGAAAAACTGTTTTTT

clone_size: -
j_call: TRBJ2-7
d_call: TRBD1
v_call: TRBV16
cdr3_aa: CASSQRTGYDEQYF
cdr3_nt: TGTGCCAGCAGCCAAAGGACAGGGTATGACGAGCAGTACTTC

clone_size: once
j_call: TRBJ2-7
d_call: TRBD2
v_call: TRBV7-2
cdr3_aa: CASSLGTSGNYEQYF
cdr3_nt: TGTGCCAGCAGCTTAGGGACTAGCGGAAACTACGAGCAGTACTTC

clone_size: -
j_call: TRBJ2-1
d_call: TRBD2
v_call: TRBV5-1
cdr3_aa: CATRIETSAYNEQFF
cdr3_nt: TGCGCCACCCGAATAGAGACTAGCGCCTACAATGAGCAGTTCTTC

clone_size: -
j_call: TRBJ2-3
d_call: TRBD2
v_call: TRBV6-2/TRBV6-3
cdr3_aa: CASSYSRLAGSTDTQYF
cdr3_nt: TGTGCCAGCAGTTACTCGAGACTAGCGGGAAGCACAGATACGCAGTATTTT

clone_size: -
j_call: TRBJ2-1
d_call: -
v_call: TRBV3-1/TRBV3-2
cdr3_aa: CASSHDRGTYNEQFF
cdr3_nt: TGTGCCAGCAGCCATGATCGCGGGACTTACAATGAGCAGTTCTTC

clone_size: -
j_call: TRBJ2-2
d_call: TRBD2
v_call: TRBV5-6
cdr3_aa: CASSSHAQKGLAWELFF
cdr3_nt: TGTGCCAGCAGCTCCCACGCTCAGAAGGGACTAGCGTGGGAGCTGTTTTTT

clone_size: -
j_call: TRBJ1-1
d_call: TRBD1
v_call: TRBV12-5
cdr3_aa: CASGQPGQAWDSPEAFF
cdr3_nt: TGTGCTAGTGGTCAACCGGGACAGGCATGGGATAGTCCTGAAGCTTTCTTT

clone_size: -
j_call: TRBJ2-7
d_call: -
v_call: TRBV7-2
cdr3_aa: CASSSGSRQAYEQYF
cdr3_nt: TGTGCCAGCAGCAGCGGGTCCCGGCAAGCCTACGAGCAGTACTTC

clone_size: once
j_call: TRBJ2-2
d_call: -
v_call: TRBV5-6
cdr3_aa: CASSFGPTGELFF
cdr3_nt: TGTGCCAGCAGCTTCGGCCCCACCGGGGAGCTGTTTTTT

clone_size: -
j_call: TRBJ1-1
d_call: -
v_call: TRBV6-2/TRBV6-3
cdr3_aa: CASSYYGPEAFF
cdr3_nt: TGTGCCAGCAGTTACTATGGGCCGGAGGCTTTCTTT

clone_size: -
j_call: TRBJ2-5
d_call: TRBD2
v_call: TRBV29-1
cdr3_aa: CSVGVWRGRAEETQYF
cdr3_nt: TGCAGCGTGGGGGTTTGGCGCGGGAGGGCCGAGGAGACCCAGTACTTC

clone_size: -
j_call: TRBJ1-3
d_call: -
v_call: TRBV18
cdr3_aa: CASSPPQGGNTIYF
cdr3_nt: TGTGCCAGCTCACCGCCTCAGGGAGGAAACACCATATATTTT

clone_size: -
j_call: TRBJ1-3
d_call: -
v_call: TRBV5-6
cdr3_aa: CASSMTGMNFRNTIYF
cdr3_nt: TGTGCCAGCAGCATGACAGGAATGAACTTCCGAAACACCATATATTTT

clone_size: -
j_call: TRBJ1-2
d_call: -
v_call: TRBV7-8
cdr3_aa: CASSLDEGLYGYTF
cdr3_nt: TGTGCCAGCAGCTTAGACGAAGGTCTCTATGGCTACACCTTC

clone_size: -
j_call: TRBJ2-1
d_call: -
v_call: TRBV20-1
cdr3_aa: CSAMFLDEQFF
cdr3_nt: TGCAGTGCTATGTTTCTAGATGAGCAGTTCTTC

clone_size: -
j_call: TRBJ1-1
d_call: TRBD1
v_call: TRBV4-2
cdr3_aa: CASSLTGPEDTEAFF
cdr3_nt: TGTGCCAGCAGCCTGACAGGGCCAGAGGACACTGAAGCTTTCTTT

clone_size: -
j_call: TRBJ2-7
d_call: -
v_call: TRBV7-2
cdr3_aa: CASSLAASSYEQYF
cdr3_nt: TGTGCCAGCAGCTTAGCAGCGTCATCCTACGAGCAGTACTTC

clone_size: -
j_call: TRBJ1-6
d_call: TRBD1
v_call: TRBV5-4
cdr3_aa: CASSLGGTVSPLHF
cdr3_nt: TGTGCCAGCAGCTTAGGGGGCACGGTTTCACCCCTCCACTTT

clone_size: -
j_call: TRBJ2-5
d_call: TRBD2
v_call: TRBV19
cdr3_aa: CASSISSGRARETQYF
cdr3_nt: TGTGCCAGTAGTATTTCTAGCGGGAGGGCCAGAGAGACCCAGTACTTC

clone_size: -
j_call: TRBJ2-3
d_call: -
v_call: TRBV28
cdr3_aa: CASSSRRGGTDTQYF
cdr3_nt: TGTGCCAGCAGTTCCCGTAGAGGTGGGACAGATACGCAGTATTTT

clone_size: -
j_call: TRBJ1-5
d_call: -
v_call: TRBV30
cdr3_aa: CAWSSRGNQPQHF
cdr3_nt: TGTGCCTGGAGTTCCAGGGGCAATCAGCCCCAGCATTTT

clone_size: -
j_call: TRBJ1-4
d_call: -
v_call: TRBV5-1
cdr3_aa: CASSFSRGNEKLFF
cdr3_nt: TGCGCCAGCAGCTTTTCTCGAGGGAATGAAAAACTGTTTTTT

clone_size: once
j_call: TRBJ2-1
d_call: TRBD2
v_call: TRBV29-1
cdr3_aa: CSVRKREAQTYNEQFF
cdr3_nt: TGCAGCGTCCGGAAGCGGGAGGCACAAACTTACAATGAGCAGTTCTTC

clone_size: -
j_call: TRBJ1-2
d_call: TRBD1
v_call: TRBV28
cdr3_aa: CASSGQNYGYTF
cdr3_nt: TGTGCCAGCTCGGGACAGAACTATGGCTACACCTTC

clone_size: few
j_call: TRBJ1-2
d_call: -
v_call: TRBV12-3/TRBV12-4
cdr3_aa: CASSQTNYGYTF
cdr3_nt: TGTGCCAGCAGTCAAACTAACTATGGCTACACCTTC

clone_size: -
j_call: TRBJ2-1
d_call: TRBD2
v_call: TRBV11-3
cdr3_aa: CASSRSGTSGKNEQFF
cdr3_nt: TGTGCCAGCAGCAGATCCGGGACTAGCGGAAAAAATGAGCAGTTCTTC

clone_size: -
j_call: TRBJ2-7
d_call: -
v_call: TRBV6-5
cdr3_aa: CASTRTGTYEQYF
cdr3_nt: TGTGCCAGCACCAGGACGGGCACCTACGAGCAGTACTTC

clone_size: -
j_call: TRBJ2-1
d_call: -
v_call: TRBV7-9
cdr3_aa: CASSLFDEQFF
cdr3_nt: TGTGCCAGCAGCTTATTTGATGAGCAGTTCTTC

clone_size: -
j_call: TRBJ2-7
d_call: TRBD2
v_call: TRBV7-2
cdr3_aa: CASSLDPRGMTSVDEQYF
cdr3_nt: TGTGCCAGCAGCTTAGATCCAAGGGGGATGACTAGCGTAGACGAGCAGTACTTC

clone_size: -
j_call: TRBJ1-1
d_call: -
v_call: TRBV3-1/TRBV3-2
cdr3_aa: CASSQDTRRDTEAFF
cdr3_nt: TGTGCCAGCAGCCAAGATACCCGCCGGGATACTGAAGCTTTCTTT

clone_size: -
j_call: TRBJ2-3
d_call: TRBD2
v_call: TRBV3-1/TRBV3-2
cdr3_aa: CASSRRLAGVKDTQYF
cdr3_nt: TGTGCCAGCAGCCGACGACTAGCGGGAGTGAAAGATACGCAGTATTTT